This TCR beta chain was recorded in a study of beta chain features in type 1 diabetes (dated by TCRdb to the late 2010s). At the level of the whole study: Mean age, gender distribution, total cell number and subset yield were not different between patients and healthy donors. A total of approximately 100 million sorted cells were examined across all samples, and the number of cells per subset was strongly correlated with RNA yield. In the study, TCRB repertoires of sorted circulating CD4+ T cell subsets from recently diagnosed type 1 diabetes patients were compared with those of matched healthy donors. Regulatory and stem cell-like memory subsets were obtained from only 8 patients and about eight healthy donors, while naive and central memory subsets were obtained from all 28 donors.

In the germline V gene, CDR1 corresponds to SNHLY and CDR2 to FYNNEI. CDR3 length: 14 amino acids, cysteine to phenylalanine. Only the CDR3 DNA is retained, 42 bases long and in frame from the first base. V was cut back by 2 bases and J by 6 bases, leaving a gap of 11 bases between them. What the research found in general, with its limitations: Patients with type 1 diabetes made fewer insertions and deleted more nucleotides at VDJ recombination sites, implying thymic rearrangement abnormalities. Naive, central memory and regulatory TCRB repertoires appeared to be more similar among patients than among healthy donors. Because cDNA rather than genomic DNA was sequenced, highly expressing activated cells could have been over-represented, although no difference in activation and CD3 levels was found between groups. PCR might favor shorter templates, but patient and control samples were amplified and corrected together, so any skew would affect both groups equally. In all four CD4+ subsets, TCRB CDR3 length was moderately but significantly shorter in type 1 diabetes patients. Because the HLA sub-analyses included only small numbers of individuals, any influence of HLA type on TCRB rearrangement was left unresolved.

The High Capacity cDNA Reverse Transcription Kit was used to reverse transcribe all of the isolated RNA, meaning that expressed TCRB transcripts were what got sequenced. Naive, central memory and regulatory T cell samples underwent deep immunoSEQ sequencing, averaging roughly 3.5 million total reads per sample. After sorted cells were lysed in RLT buffer, RNA was extracted with DNase-treated RNeasy Micro or Mini kits, with the choice depending on cell number. To prevent cross-contamination, each cell subset was processed individually, whereas patient and healthy donor samples were processed jointly. The immunoSEQ multiplex PCR was used to amplify TCRB sequences from cDNA, generating 87-bp fragments that spanned the CDR3 region. The amplicons were sequenced using the Illumina HiSeq platform. As for the authors' bioinformatics: Synthetic template baselines were used to correct PCR bias computationally, reads within Hamming distance 2 were collapsed, and singletons that could not be merged were discarded. Reads were aligned against IMGT so that V, D and J genes, CDR3 length and insertions or deletions at six rearrangement sites could be assigned. Clonotype counts were normalized to sorted cell number within each subset before computing true diversity and Gini coefficients with the tcR R package. The overlap coefficient, calculated on TCRB nucleotide sequences, was used to measure repertoire sharing. As a proxy for the pre-selection repertoire, out-of-frame TCRB sequences from naive cells were analyzed. Here the immuneACCESS table is served through TCRdb, limited to in-frame sequences with V and J called. Missing clones are a known gap in these copies; in checked studies unresolved V genes cover under half, and the rest lacks a known reason. D and trimming were read from the DNA, whereas the V and J calls and clone size are those reported in that table. The sample yields over 500,000 clones; 15% to 17% were counted once. The top ten hold approximately 0.087% of the sample.

This clone has a handful of counts. No cognate antigen has been identified for it. No clone much larger than this one lies a single base away; base qualities are absent. A single peripheral blood draw of approximately 110 mL on average was collected from each donor into heparinised tubes. Using a panel that included CD45RO, CCR7, CD25, CD127, CD95 and CD27, naive, central memory, regulatory and stem cell-like memory CD4+ T cells were sorted on a BD FACSAria II. Purity was above 95% for every sorted population. Right away, PBMCs were isolated by Lymphoprep density gradient centrifugation and were stained directly, with no culture step. To minimize batch effects, samples were stained and sorted in pairs, one healthy donor with one patient per experiment.

The sample was naive CD4+ T cells from blood. The label giving this sample's cell subset or site can be read as: true naive CD4+ T cells. The receptor's source is a man aged 18 to 30 in good health. The chain is made from TRBV2 and TRBJ1-5; the D gene assignment is ambiguous. At the DNA level, the sequence is TGTGCCAGCAGTGAACAAGGGTCGGGTCAGCCCCAGCATTTT. It codes for CASSEQGSGQPQHF.